The T cell receptor (beta chain) described here comes from a study of T-cell memory formation after mild COVID-19. On the study more broadly: Largely donor-specific TCR clusters were found.

Study results and caveats: Contracting clones from day 15 to 85 had balanced CD4/CD8; later expanders favoured CD4+.

Trimming removed 5 bases at V and 12 bases at J, with 14 bases between. The CDR3 loop spans 12 amino acids. CDR1 and CDR2 from the germline V gene are SEHNR and FQNEAQ (reference sequence). This clonotype was observed a few times. The antigen is not known. Libraries for TCRalpha and TCRbeta carried sample barcodes and unique molecular identifiers via 5'RACE. TCRdb ran MiXCR on the 5' RACE reads and lists one entry per CDR3 protein. This table holds 390,000 or so distinct CDR3 sequences, about 15% found once. This TCR was recovered from a man aged 18 to 29 who had mild COVID-19 (a few samples of this study predate the infection). Cell type and time point are not known. This rearrangement joins TRBV7-9 to TRBJ2-1; D is ambiguous. The sequencing input was PBMCs or a T cell subset sorted from them (not recorded which). CDR3 DNA sequence: TGTGCCAGCAGCAATGACCCTAGAGTGCAGTTCTTC. The encoded protein is CASSNDPRVQFF. The full variable domain, its missing parts supplied by reference TRBV7-9 and TRBJ2-1, is DTGVSQNPRHKITKRGQNVTFRCDPISEHNRLYWYRQTLGQGPEFLTYFQNEAQLEKSRLLSDRFSAERPKGSFSTLEIQRTEQGDSAMYLCASSNDPRVQFFGPGTRLTVL.